The sequence of this T cell receptor (beta chain) was determined in a study of T cells in Graves' hyperthyroidism and ophthalmopathy. Per the germline V gene, CDR1 is SGHTA and CDR2 is FQGNSA. V gave up 3 bases and J gave up 0 bases, with 5 bases separating them. CDR3 length: 13 amino acids. This clonotype occurred many times. What it recognizes is unknown. General study results and limits: Ophthalmopathy was predicted by the model a median of roughly 6 months ahead of onset.

From RNA transcripts, TCR beta CDR3 regions were amplified. RT-PCR in the first round (using the HTBI primer set) targeted the TCR CDR3. MiXCR was run by TCRdb on the multiplex PCR reads, yielding one entry per CDR3 protein. Of 95,000 to 110,000 distinct CDR3 sequences in the sample, over 45% are singletons; the top ten hold approximately 25%. The sample taken for sequencing was blood. This chain connects TRBV7-2 to TRBJ1-1, with D perhaps TRBD1 (5 bases). This sequence originates from a man in his forties with Graves' hyperthyroidism. The CDR3 DNA is TGTGCCAGCAGCTTCAGGGTGAACACTGAAGCTTTCTTT. The encoded protein is CASSFRVNTEAFF.